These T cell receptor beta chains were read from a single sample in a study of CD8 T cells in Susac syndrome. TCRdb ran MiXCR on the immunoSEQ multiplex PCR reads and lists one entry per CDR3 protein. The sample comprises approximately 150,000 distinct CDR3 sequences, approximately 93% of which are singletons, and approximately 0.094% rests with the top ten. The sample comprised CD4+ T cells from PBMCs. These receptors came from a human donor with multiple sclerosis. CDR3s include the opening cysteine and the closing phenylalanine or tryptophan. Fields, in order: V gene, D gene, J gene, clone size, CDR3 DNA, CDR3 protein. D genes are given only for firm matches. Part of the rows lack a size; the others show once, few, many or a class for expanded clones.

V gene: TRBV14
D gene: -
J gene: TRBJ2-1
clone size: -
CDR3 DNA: TGTGCCAGCACGGATACTTGGGGGCGCTCCTACAATGAGCAGTTCTTC
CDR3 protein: CASTDTWGRSYNEQFF

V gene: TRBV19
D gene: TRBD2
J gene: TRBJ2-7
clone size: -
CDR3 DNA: TGTGCCAGTAGGATGATAGCGGGAGGGGACGAGCAGTACTTC
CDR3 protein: CASRMIAGGDEQYF

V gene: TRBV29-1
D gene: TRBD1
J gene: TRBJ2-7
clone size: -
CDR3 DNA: TGCAGCGTTGAGTTTCAAGGGGGCGACGAGCAGTACTTC
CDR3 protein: CSVEFQGGDEQYF

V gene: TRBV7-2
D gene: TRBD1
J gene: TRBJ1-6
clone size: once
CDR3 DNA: TGTGCCAGCAGCTTACCCCGACAGGGGAATTCACCCCTCCACTTT
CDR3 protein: CASSLPRQGNSPLHF

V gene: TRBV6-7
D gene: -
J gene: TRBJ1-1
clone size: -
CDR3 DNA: TGTGCCAGCCACCGGTACACTGAAGCTTTCTTT
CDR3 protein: CASHRYTEAFF

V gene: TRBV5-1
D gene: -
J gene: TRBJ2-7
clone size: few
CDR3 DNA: TGTGCCAGCAGCCTCACCGGGATCTCCTACGAGCAGTACTTC
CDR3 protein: CASSLTGISYEQYF

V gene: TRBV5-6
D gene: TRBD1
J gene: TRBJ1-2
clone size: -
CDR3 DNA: TGTGCCAGCAGCTTGTCTCAGGGGGGAGGCTACACCTTC
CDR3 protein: CASSLSQGGGYTF

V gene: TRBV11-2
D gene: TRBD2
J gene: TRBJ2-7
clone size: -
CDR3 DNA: TGTGCCAGCAGCCGTAGGGTGGGGGGGACCTCCTACGAGCAGTACTTC
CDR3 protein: CASSRRVGGTSYEQYF

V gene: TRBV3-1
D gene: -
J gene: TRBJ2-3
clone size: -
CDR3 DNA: TGTGCCAGCAGCCAAGGAAGGGGCGGGAGCACAGATACGCAGTATTTT
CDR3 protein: CASSQGRGGSTDTQYF

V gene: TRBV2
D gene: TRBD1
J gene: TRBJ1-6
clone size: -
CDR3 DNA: TGTGCCAGCAGAACACAACCGGGACAGGGGTCAGGTTCACCCCTCCACTTT
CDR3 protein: CASRTQPGQGSGSPLHF

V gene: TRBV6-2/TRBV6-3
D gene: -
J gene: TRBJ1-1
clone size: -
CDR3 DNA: TGTGCCAGCAGTTACGCCCGGGCTGAAGCTTTCTTT
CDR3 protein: CASSYARAEAFF

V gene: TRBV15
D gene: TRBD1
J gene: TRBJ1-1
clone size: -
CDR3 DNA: TGTGCCACCAGCAGAGATCAGGGGGTGAACACTGAAGCTTTCTTT
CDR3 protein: CATSRDQGVNTEAFF

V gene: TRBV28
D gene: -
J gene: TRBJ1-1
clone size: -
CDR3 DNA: TGTGCCAGCAGTTTATCGGGGACATTTGCTGAAGCTTTCTTT
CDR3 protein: CASSLSGTFAEAFF

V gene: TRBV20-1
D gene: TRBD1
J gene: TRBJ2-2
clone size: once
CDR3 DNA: TGCAGTGCTCAAACAGGGGTAATGGACACCGGGGAGCTGTTTTTT
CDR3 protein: CSAQTGVMDTGELFF

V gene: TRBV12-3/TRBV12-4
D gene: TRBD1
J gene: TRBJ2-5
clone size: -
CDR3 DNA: TGTGCCAGCAGTCGGGACAGGGGGTCGGAGACCCAGTACTTC
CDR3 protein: CASSRDRGSETQYF

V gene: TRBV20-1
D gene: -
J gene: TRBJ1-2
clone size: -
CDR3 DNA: TGCAGTGCCCAACGGGGGGCTAACTATGGCTACACCTTC
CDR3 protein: CSAQRGANYGYTF

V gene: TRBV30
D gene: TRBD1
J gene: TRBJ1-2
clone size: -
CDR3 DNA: TGTGCCTGGAGTGTAAGGACAGGGGCCTATGGCTACACCTTC
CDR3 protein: CAWSVRTGAYGYTF

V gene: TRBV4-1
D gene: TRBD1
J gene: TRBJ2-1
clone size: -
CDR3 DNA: TGCGCCAGCAGCCAGGGCCGGGACAGGGCTCATGAGCAGTTCTTC
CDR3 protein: CASSQGRDRAHEQFF

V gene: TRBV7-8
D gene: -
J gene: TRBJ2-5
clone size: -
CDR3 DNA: TGTGCCAGCAGCTTAGAAGGCAGCCAGGGCGGGACCCAGTACTTC
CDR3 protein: CASSLEGSQGGTQYF

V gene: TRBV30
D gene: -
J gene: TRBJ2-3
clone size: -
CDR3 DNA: TGTGCCTGGAGTGTATTGGGGGCCCCAGATACGCAGTATTTT
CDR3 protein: CAWSVLGAPDTQYF

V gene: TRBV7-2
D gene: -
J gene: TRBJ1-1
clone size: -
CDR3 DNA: TGTGCCAGCAGCCCGGGGTGGGCGAACACTGAAGCTTTCTTT
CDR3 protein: CASSPGWANTEAFF

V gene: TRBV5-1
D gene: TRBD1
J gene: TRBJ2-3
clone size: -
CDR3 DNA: TGCGCCAGCGGTCCGGGACAGGGCCCCCCAGATACGCAGTATTTT
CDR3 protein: CASGPGQGPPDTQYF

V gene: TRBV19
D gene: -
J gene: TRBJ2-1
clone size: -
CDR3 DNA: TGTGCCAGTAGTATCCTAAGGGAAGACAATGAGCAGTTCTTC
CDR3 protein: CASSILREDNEQFF

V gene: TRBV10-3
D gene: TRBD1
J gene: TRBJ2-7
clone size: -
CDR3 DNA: TGTGCCATCAGTGAAAAGGGACAGGGCAGTATCCACGAGCAGTACTTC
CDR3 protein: CAISEKGQGSIHEQYF

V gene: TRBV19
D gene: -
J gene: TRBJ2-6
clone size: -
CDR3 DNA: TGTGCCAGTAGTAAGCAGATCTCTGGGGCCAACGTCCTGACTTTC
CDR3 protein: CASSKQISGANVLTF

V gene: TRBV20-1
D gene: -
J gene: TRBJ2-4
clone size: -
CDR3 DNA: TGCAGTGCTTTCCTTCACCGGGACCCCCGAAACATTCAGTACTTC
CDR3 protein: CSAFLHRDPRNIQYF

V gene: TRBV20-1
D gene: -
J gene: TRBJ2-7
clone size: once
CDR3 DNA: TGCAGTGCGATCGCAACTCCAACAGCGACCTACGAGCAGTACTTC
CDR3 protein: CSAIATPTATYEQYF

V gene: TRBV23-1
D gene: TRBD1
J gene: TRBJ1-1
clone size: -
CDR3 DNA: TGCGCCAGCCTGAGCGACAGGGGGCATGGGAACACTGAAGCTTTCTTT
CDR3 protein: CASLSDRGHGNTEAFF

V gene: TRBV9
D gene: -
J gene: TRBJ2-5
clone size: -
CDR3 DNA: TGTGCCAGCAGCATCGGACTGAGGGAGGAGACCCAGTACTTC
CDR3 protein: CASSIGLREETQYF

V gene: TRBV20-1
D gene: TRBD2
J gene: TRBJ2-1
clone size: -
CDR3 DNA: TGCAGTGCTAGAGAGGTAGCGGGAAATGAGCAGTTCTTC
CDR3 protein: CSAREVAGNEQFF

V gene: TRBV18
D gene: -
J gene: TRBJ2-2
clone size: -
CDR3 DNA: TGTGCCAGCTCACCGCTTAAAGTGAACACCGGGGAGCTGTTTTTT
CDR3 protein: CASSPLKVNTGELFF

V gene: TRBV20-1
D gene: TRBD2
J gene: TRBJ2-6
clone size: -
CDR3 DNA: TGCAGTGCTAGTTCTCATCCCATTGTGGCGGGAGTCTCTGGGGCCAACGTCCTGACTTTC
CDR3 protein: CSASSHPIVAGVSGANVLTF

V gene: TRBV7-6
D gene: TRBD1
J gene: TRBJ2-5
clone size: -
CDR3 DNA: TGTGCCAGCAGCCGACAGGGGGCAGGGGAGACCCAGTACTTC
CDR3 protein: CASSRQGAGETQYF

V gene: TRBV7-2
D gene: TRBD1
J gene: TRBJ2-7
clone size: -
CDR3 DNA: TGTGCCAGCAGCTTCCGGGACAGGGGCTACGAGCAGTACTTC
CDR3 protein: CASSFRDRGYEQYF

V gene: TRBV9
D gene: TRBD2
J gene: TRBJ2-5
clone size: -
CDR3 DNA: TGTGCCAGCAGCGTAGGGGTAGCGGGAGTTCTAGAGACCCAGTACTTC
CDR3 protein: CASSVGVAGVLETQYF

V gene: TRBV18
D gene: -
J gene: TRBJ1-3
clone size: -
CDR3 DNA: TGTGCCAGCTCACCACCAGGCCGCTCTGGAAACACCATATATTTT
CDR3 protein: CASSPPGRSGNTIYF

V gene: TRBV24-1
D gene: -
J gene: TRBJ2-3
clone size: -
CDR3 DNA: TGTGCCACCACGACGGATACGCAGTATTTT
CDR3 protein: CATTTDTQYF

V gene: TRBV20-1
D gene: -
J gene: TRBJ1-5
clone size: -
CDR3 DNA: TGCAGTGCCTCAGTGGGTAGCAATCAGCCCCAGCATTTT
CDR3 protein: CSASVGSNQPQHF

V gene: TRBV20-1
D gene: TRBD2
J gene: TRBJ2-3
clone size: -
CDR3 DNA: TGCAGTGCTTCCCAAGGACTAGCGGGGAGCTACGGTACGCAGTATTTT
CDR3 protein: CSASQGLAGSYGTQYF

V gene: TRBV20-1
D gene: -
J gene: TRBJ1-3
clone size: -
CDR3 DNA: TGCAGTGCTAGGCCGGCGCCTCCATCCGGAAACACCATATATTTT
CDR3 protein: CSARPAPPSGNTIYF

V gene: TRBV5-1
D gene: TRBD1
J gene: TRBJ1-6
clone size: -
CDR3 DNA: TGCGCCAGCAGCTACGGACAGGTTAACTCACCCCTCCACTTT
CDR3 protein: CASSYGQVNSPLHF

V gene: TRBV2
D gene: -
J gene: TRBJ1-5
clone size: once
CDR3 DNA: TGTGCCAGCGCCCCGGGGAATAGCAATCAGCCCCAGCATTTT
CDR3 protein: CASAPGNSNQPQHF

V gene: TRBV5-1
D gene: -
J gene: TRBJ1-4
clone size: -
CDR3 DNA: TGCGCCAGCAGCCAAGGCGGTCGGGTTGAAAAACTGTTTTTT
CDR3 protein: CASSQGGRVEKLFF

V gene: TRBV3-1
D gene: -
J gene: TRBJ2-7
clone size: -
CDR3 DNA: TGTGCCAGCAGCCAAGCTGGGGGGCGGCACGAGCAGTACTTC
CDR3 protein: CASSQAGGRHEQYF

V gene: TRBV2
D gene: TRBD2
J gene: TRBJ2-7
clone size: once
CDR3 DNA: TGTGCCAGCAGTCGCGGGAGGGCCCACTCCTACGAGCAGTACTTC
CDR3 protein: CASSRGRAHSYEQYF